One TCR beta chain is described in this entry. What it recognizes is unknown. The CDR3 extends over 16 amino acids. Only in-frame clones appear in the TCRdb table, and some are missing; sequencing was by immunoSEQ multiplex PCR. Of under 150,000 clones in the sample, 85% to 95% were seen once. The data stem from a study of T cell responses to AZD1222 COVID-19 vaccine. Findings and caveats of the study: Close to half of all spike-specific TCRs reportedly target regions of the variants that are unmutated.

Source: peripheral blood, taken 28 days after the second AZD1222 dose. This clonotype was obtained from an adult who received the AZD1222 COVID-19 vaccine. The gene calls are TRBV12-2 and TRBJ2-6; TRBD2, the D gene given by the table, was not confirmed from the DNA. TRBV12-2 represents a pseudogene. The CDR3 region has the DNA TGTGCAAGTCGCCTCGGGACTATCTCTGGGGCCAACGTCCTGACTTTC. Protein sequence: CASRLGTISGANVLTF.